This T cell receptor (beta chain) was recovered during a study of Graves' ophthalmopathy and Graves' hyperthyroidism. Study-level results: The blood repertoire also included most expanded thyroid clonotypes above 0.001 frequency. Ophthalmopathy could be told apart from stable hyperthyroidism by a 13-signature model (about 88% sensitivity, around 79% specificity).

This clonotype was detected many times. Antigen specificity is unknown. Sampling around 9 ml of fresh peripheral blood provided the PBMCs. As the template, RNA transcripts were used to amplify TCR beta CDR3 regions. An opening RT-PCR round employed HTBI primers and preceded a second-round multiplex PCR. TCRdb analysed the multiplex PCR reads with MiXCR anew, one entry per CDR3 protein. The data hold over 450,000 distinct CDR3 sequences, with around 15% observed a single time. CDR3 size: 12 residues. CDR1 is LNHDA and CDR2 is SQIVND in the germline V gene (reference sequence). The junction had 3 bases not matched to a gene; V was cut back by 10 bases and J by 2 bases.

The clonotype originates from a woman under 40 with Graves' ophthalmopathy. The chain carries TRBV19 and TRBJ2-7; 9 nucleotides line up with TRBD1. The source material was blood. The CDR3 region is CATQGATYEQYF. The CDR3 nucleotides are TGTGCCACACAGGGGGCAACCTACGAGCAGTACTTC. The full variable domain, with the rest looked up from reference TRBV19 and TRBJ2-7, is DGGITQSPKYLFRKEGQNVTLSCEQNLNHDAMYWYRQDPGQGLRLIYYSQIVNDFQKGDIAEGYSVSREKKESFPLTVTSAQKNPTAFYLCATQGATYEQYFGPGTRLTVT.